This passage covers 9 T cell receptor beta chains from one sample sequenced in a study of vaccination and CD4 T cells after COVID-19 (dated by TCRdb to between 2021 and 2022). What the treatment or condition label conveys for this sample: approximately 9-day PBMC culture with coronavirus spike peptide pools or control peptides (ViraFEST assay). Libraries were built with PCR. The instrument given in TCRdb is Illumina iSeq 100. TCR sequencing of DNA from cultured CD4+ T cells used the Oncomine TCR Beta short-read assay at the Johns Hopkins FTIC core. TCRdb reanalyzed the raw reads on its own, using fastp at Q25 for trimming and MiXCR for clone calling, and kept in-frame beta chains. Every entry covers one CDR3 protein and lists the most common genes and DNA from its rows. Recorded for this sample are 10,000 or so distinct CDR3 sequences; 25% to 35% of them occurred a single time. Clones ranked in the top ten supply over 9% of the sample.

The antigens for these receptors are not known. This specimen consisted of CD4+ T cells from blood, cultured in vitro, obtained after SARS-CoV-2 vaccination. Every receptor here comes from a human donor who had recovered from COVID-19.

This clonotype has a handful of counts. This chain uses TRBV19 with TRBJ1-5, with 7 bases fitting TRBD1. Germline values: CDR1 LNHDA, CDR2 SQIVND (reference sequence). The CDR3 loop spans 14 amino acids. V shed 7 bases and J 5 bases; nucleotides not matched to a gene: 8. The DNA of the CDR3 is TGTGCCAGTACCTTATTACAGGGGTATCAGCCCCAGCATTTT. Translating gives CASTLLQGYQPQHF.

This clonotype was counted between two and nine times. The J gene is TRBJ2-1, the V gene TRBV7-9; the D gene is possibly TRBD1 (6 bases). This CDR3 contains 15 residues. CDR1 and CDR2 (germline): SEHNR, FQNEAQ (reference sequence). V gave up 5 bases and J gave up 4 bases, with 15 bases separating them. The CDR3 sequence: CASSARRTVYNEQFF. DNA of the CDR3: TGTGCCAGCAGCGCGCGACGGACAGTTTACAATGAGCAGTTCTTC.

This clonotype is classed as medium-sized. The V and J genes are TRBV25-1 and TRBJ2-7, with D maybe TRBD2 (7 bases). This CDR3 has 15 residues. V shed 5 bases and J shed 9 bases, with 23 bases lying between them. In germline, CDR1 is MGHDK, CDR2 SYGVNS. CDR3 bases: TGTGCCAGCAGTCGTGGGAGGGGGGCTCCTGGAGGGCAGTACTTC. Protein sequence: CASSRGRGAPGGQYF.

The gene calls are TRBV27 and TRBJ2-3; D possibly corresponds to TRBD2 (7 bases). The germline CDR1 and CDR2 sequences are MNHEY and SMNVEV (reference sequence). This CDR3 region has 14 residues. Trimming shortened V by 10 bases and J by 2 bases, and 16 bases separated the two germline ends. CDR3 DNA sequence: TGTGCCACAGGAATTCGGGGGGCCACAGATACGCAGTATTTT. This gives the protein CATGIRGATDTQYF.

This clonotype was counted a few times. This chain uses TRBV20-1 with TRBJ1-5; no clear D. Looked up from germline, CDR1 is DFQATT and CDR2 is SNEGSKA (reference sequence). Trimming cost V 5 bases and J 4 bases, with 12 bases left between them. The CDR3 is made up of 13 amino acids. Here the CDR3 reads CSAPPGLNQPQHF. DNA of the CDR3: TGCAGTGCTCCTCCGGGTCTTAATCAGCCCCAGCATTTT.

The rearrangement uses TRBV6-1 and TRBJ2-7; 8 nucleotides align to TRBD1. Germline-derived CDR1 and CDR2 are MNHNS and SASEGT. J was trimmed by 3 bases and V by 5 bases; bases with no gene match: 6. The CDR3 is 14 residues long. The CDR3 DNA reads as TGTGCCAGCAGTAGACAGGGGCGAGACTACGAGCAGTACTTC. Translated: CASSRQGRDYEQYF.

This clonotype was seen a few times. The gene calls are TRBV28 and TRBJ2-7; TRBD2 agrees at 8 bases. The ends lost 10 bases at V and 0 bases at J; junction bases unmatched: 5. CDR3 length equals 13 residues. The germline gives CDR1 MDHEN, CDR2 SYDVKM. The CDR3 DNA follows: TGTGCCACCGAGCGGGGGAACTCCTACGAGCAGTACTTC. Its translation is CATERGNSYEQYF.

The genes are TRBV6-2 or TRBV6-3 and TRBJ2-7; D gene ambiguous. CDR3 length: 14 residues. CDR1 and CDR2 (germline): MNHEY, SVGEGT. Trimming took 6 bases from V and 2 from J, leaving 14 bases between them. CDR3 amino acids: CASRDQTTAYEQYF. CDR3 in DNA: TGTGCCAGCAGAGATCAGACAACAGCCTACGAGCAGTACTTC.

Points on this clonotype: This sequence may be a read error, since a much larger clone differs from it by one base. This rearrangement joins TRBV20-1 to TRBJ2-5; no clear D. The CDR3 sequence is 12 residues long. Trimming pared 5 bases from V and 5 bases from J, leaving 12 bases between. Germline assignment: CDR1 DFQATT and CDR2 SNEGSKA (reference sequence). The CDR3 DNA follows: TGCAGTGCTGAACAGCAGCCGGAGACCCAGTACTTC. This encodes CSAEQQPETQYF.